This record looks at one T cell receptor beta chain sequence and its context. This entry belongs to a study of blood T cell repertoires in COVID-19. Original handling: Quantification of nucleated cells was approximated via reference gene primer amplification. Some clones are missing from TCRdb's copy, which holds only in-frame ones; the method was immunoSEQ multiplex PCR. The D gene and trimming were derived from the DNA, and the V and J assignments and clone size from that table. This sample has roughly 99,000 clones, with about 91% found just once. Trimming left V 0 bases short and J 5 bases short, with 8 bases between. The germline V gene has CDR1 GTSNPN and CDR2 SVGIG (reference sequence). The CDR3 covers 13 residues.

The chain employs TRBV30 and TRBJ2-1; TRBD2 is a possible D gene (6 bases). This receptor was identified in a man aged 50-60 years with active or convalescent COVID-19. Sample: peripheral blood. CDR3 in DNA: TGTGCCTGGAGTGTGGGGGGACACAATGAGCAGTTCTTC. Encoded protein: CAWSVGGHNEQFF.